These 14 T cell receptor beta chains originate from one sample sequenced in a study of blood T cell repertoires in COVID-19. Assay: immunoSEQ multiplex PCR; the TCRdb copy retains only in-frame clones and omits some. The sample holds 150,000 to 200,000 clones, 81% seen once. What was sequenced was peripheral blood. The receptors originated from a human donor in a cohort sampled during active COVID-19.

This rearrangement joins TRBV10-3 to TRBJ1-2; 7 bases line up with TRBD1. CDR1 and CDR2 (germline): ENHRY, SYGVKD. V was pared by 0 bases and J by 4 bases, with 5 bases of the junction left unmatched. The CDR3 loop spans 15 amino acids. CDR3 bases: TGTGCCATCAGTGAGTCCGGGGACAGAACCTATGGCTACACCTTC. This gives the protein CAISESGDRTYGYTF.

The chain couples TRBV6-5 to TRBJ1-5; no clear D gene. Germline-derived CDR1 and CDR2 are MNHEY and SVGAGI. Trimming took off 7 bases at V and 1 base at J, with 8 bases between the two ends. This CDR3 contains 13 residues. CDR3 amino acids: CASKRESNQPQHF. For the CDR3, the DNA is TGTGCCAGCAAGCGGGAAAGCAATCAGCCCCAGCATTTT.

The chain has TRBV28 and TRBJ2-3; D gene uncertain. V shed 7 bases and J shed 4 bases, with 9 bases lying between them. In germline, CDR1 is MDHEN, CDR2 SYDVKM. The CDR3 contains 12 residues. The chain's CDR3 is CASNGDPDTQYF. CDR3 DNA: TGTGCCAGCAACGGAGATCCAGATACGCAGTATTTT.

J is TRBJ2-6 and V is TRBV6-2 or TRBV6-3; D might be TRBD1 (6 bases). V was shortened by 6 bases and J by 4 bases, with 22 bases between the two germline ends. Germline V lookup: CDR1 MNHEY, CDR2 SVGEGT. The CDR3 extends over 18 amino acids. The CDR3 DNA reads TGTGCCAGCAGCCAAAGTGGTACAGGGACGGGCGGGGCCAACGTCCTGACTTTC. The encoded protein is CASSQSGTGTGGANVLTF.

The chain is built from TRBV28 and TRBJ2-7; D not certain. The CDR3 sequence is 13 residues long. V was pared by 3 bases and J by 4 bases, with 10 bases between. Per the germline V gene, CDR1 is MDHEN and CDR2 is SYDVKM. This CDR3 reads CASSFPLRYEQYF. Here the CDR3 DNA reads TGTGCCAGCAGTTTCCCCCTGAGATACGAGCAGTACTTC.

The chain is built from TRBV12-3 or TRBV12-4 and TRBJ2-4, with D possibly matching TRBD2 (5 bases). The CDR3 consists of 13 residues. V lost 8 bases to trimming and J lost 6 bases, with 14 bases between them. The CDR3 nucleotides are TGTGCCAGCGGGTCCTCCCGGGGAAACATTCAGTACTTC. Amino acid sequence: CASGSSRGNIQYF.

The chain has TRBV20-1 and TRBJ2-3; D is undetermined. The CDR3 extends over 11 amino acids. With 5 bases removed from V and 5 bases from J, the gap between germline ends came to 8 bases. Germline lookup yields CDR1 DFQATT and CDR2 SNEGSKA (reference sequence). This CDR3 reads CSAQFLDTQYF. The CDR3 bases are TGCAGTGCTCAGTTCCTAGATACGCAGTATTTT.

The DNA for the CDR3 is TGTGCCAGTTCGGCAGGGGGCGAATACACTGAAGCTTTCTTT. This sequence encodes CASSAGGEYTEAFF. This chain connects TRBV2 to TRBJ1-1; 8 nucleotides line up with TRBD1. This CDR3 has 14 amino acids. V gave up 9 bases and J gave up 3 bases; unmatched junction bases: 9. From germline, CDR1 is SNHLY and CDR2 FYNNEI. Full variable domain (missing parts from reference TRBV2 and TRBJ1-1): EPEVTQTPSHQVTQMGQEVILRCVPISNHLYFYWYRQILGQKVEFLVSFYNNEISEKSEIFDDQFSVERPDGSNFTLKIRSTKLEDSAMYFCASSAGGEYTEAFFGQGTRLTVV.

The chain combines TRBV28 with TRBJ1-2, with D maybe TRBD1 (5 bases). V lost 5 bases and J lost 3, with 13 bases in between. Germline CDR1 MDHEN, CDR2 SYDVKM. The CDR3 is made up of 14 amino acids. In DNA form, the CDR3 reads TGTGCCAGCAGTCCCCCGGGGGACTACTATGGCTACACCTTC. Translation: CASSPPGDYYGYTF.

The rearrangement links TRBV20-1 to TRBJ2-7; D is perhaps TRBD2 (5 bases). Germline CDR1 is DFQATT and CDR2 is SNEGSKA (reference sequence). V shed 3 bases and J shed 6 bases, with 15 bases lying between them. The CDR3 runs 13 residues. CDR3 coding DNA: TGCAGTGCTAGTCGTGCCTCCCGGGGCGAGCAGTACTTC. It specifies CSASRASRGEQYF.

The chain links TRBV4-3 to TRBJ2-1, with 12 nucleotides matching TRBD2. Germline CDR1 is LGHNA and CDR2 is YSLEER. V lost 5 bases, J lost 0 bases, and 8 bases stayed unmatched. CDR3 size: 18 residues. CDR3 nucleotides: TGCGCCAGCAGCAGGCTAGCGGGGGGGGGCCTCTCCTACAATGAGCAGTTCTTC. Translation: CASSRLAGGGLSYNEQFF.

The J gene is TRBJ1-5, the V gene TRBV15, with D perhaps matching TRBD1 (5 bases). The CDR3 has 16 amino acids. Trimming removed 0 bases from V and 6 bases from J, with 15 bases in between. Looked up from germline, CDR1 is LNHNV and CDR2 is YYDKDF (reference sequence). Here the CDR3 DNA reads TGTGCCACCAGCAGAGAAAGGGCAGGGAGGACTCAGCCCCAGCATTTT. Its translation is CATSRERAGRTQPQHF.

The chain recombines TRBV28 with TRBJ1-4, with D uncertain. Looked up from germline, CDR1 is MDHEN and CDR2 is SYDVKM. This CDR3 is 11 amino acids long. V was shortened by 5 bases and J by 7 bases, with 5 bases between the two germline ends. CDR3 nucleotide sequence: TGTGCCAGCAGTCCCCGTGAAAAACTGTTTTTT. Amino acids: CASSPREKLFF.

CDR3 sequence: CAQAGSSYNEQFF. The CDR3 nucleotides read TGTGCTCAGGCGGGAAGCTCCTACAATGAGCAGTTCTTC. The rearrangement links TRBV30 to TRBJ2-1, with D possibly TRBD2 on 6 matching bases. The CDR3 covers 13 residues. Germline-derived CDR1 and CDR2 are GTSNPN and SVGIG (reference sequence).